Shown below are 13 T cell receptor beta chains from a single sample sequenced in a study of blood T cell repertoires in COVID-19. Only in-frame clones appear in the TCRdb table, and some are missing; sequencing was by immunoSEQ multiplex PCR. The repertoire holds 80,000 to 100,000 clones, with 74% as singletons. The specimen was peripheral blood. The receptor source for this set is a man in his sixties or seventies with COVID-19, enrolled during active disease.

CDR3 sequence (DNA): TGTGCCAGTAGCGGGAGTCTTAGGTCTAGAAGAATCAACGAGCAGTACTTC. Its translation: CASSGSLRSRRINEQYF. This chain joins TRBV28 and TRBJ2-7, with 9 bases aligning to TRBD2. Germline assignment: CDR1 MDHEN and CDR2 SYDVKM. The length of the CDR3 is 17 residues. Trimming at V came to 9 bases and at J to 5 bases, leaving 20 bases not matched to a gene.

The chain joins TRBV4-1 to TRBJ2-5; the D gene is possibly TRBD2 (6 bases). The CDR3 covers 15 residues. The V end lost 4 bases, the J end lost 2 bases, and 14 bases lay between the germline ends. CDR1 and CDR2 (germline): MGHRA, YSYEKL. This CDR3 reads CASSLLPGTQETQYF. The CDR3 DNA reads TGCGCCAGCAGCCTCCTCCCCGGGACTCAAGAGACCCAGTACTTC.

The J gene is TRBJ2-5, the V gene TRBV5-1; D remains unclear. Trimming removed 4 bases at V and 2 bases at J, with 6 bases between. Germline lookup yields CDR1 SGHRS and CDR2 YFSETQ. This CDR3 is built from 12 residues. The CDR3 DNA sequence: TGCGCCAGCAGCCCAGAACAAGAGACCCAGTACTTC. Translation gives CASSPEQETQYF.

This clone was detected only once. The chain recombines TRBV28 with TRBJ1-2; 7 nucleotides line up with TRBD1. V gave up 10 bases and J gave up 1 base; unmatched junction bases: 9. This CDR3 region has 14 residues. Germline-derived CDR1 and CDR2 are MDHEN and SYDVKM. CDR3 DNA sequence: TGTGCCACCCTAACGGGACAGAATAACTATGGCTACACCTTC. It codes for CATLTGQNNYGYTF.

The CDR3, as DNA: TGTGCCAGCAGTTACGTCAGGACAGGGGGAGGGTATGGCTACACCTTC. Its translation: CASSYVRTGGGYGYTF. V usage is TRBV6-5 and J usage is TRBJ1-2; 10 nucleotides agree with TRBD1. CDR1 and CDR2 from the germline V gene are MNHEY and SVGAGI. Trimming removed 2 bases from V and 5 bases from J; junction bases left unmatched: 8. This CDR3 region has 16 residues.

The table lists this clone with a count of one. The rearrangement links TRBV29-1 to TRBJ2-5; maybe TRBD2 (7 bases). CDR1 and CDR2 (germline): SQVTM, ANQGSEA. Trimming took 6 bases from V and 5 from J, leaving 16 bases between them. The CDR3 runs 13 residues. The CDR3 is CSVPRGGVETQYF. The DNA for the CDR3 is TGCAGCGTCCCAAGGGGGGGCGTGGAGACCCAGTACTTC.

The CDR3 protein is CASSVVTANSNQPQHF. The CDR3 DNA reads as TGTGCCAGCAGTGTGGTTACAGCTAATAGCAATCAGCCCCAGCATTTT. This sequence joins TRBV6-1 and TRBJ1-5; D call uncertain. CDR3 length: 16 residues. The V end was cut by 4 bases, the J end by 0 bases, with 13 bases between. In germline, CDR1 is MNHNS, CDR2 SASEGT.

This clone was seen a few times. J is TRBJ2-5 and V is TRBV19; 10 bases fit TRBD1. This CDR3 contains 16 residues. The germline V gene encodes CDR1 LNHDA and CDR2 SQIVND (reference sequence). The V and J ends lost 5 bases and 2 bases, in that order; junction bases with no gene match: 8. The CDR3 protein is CASSRTGTGEQETQYF. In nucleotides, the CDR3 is TGTGCCAGTAGTCGTACCGGGACAGGGGAACAAGAGACCCAGTACTTC.

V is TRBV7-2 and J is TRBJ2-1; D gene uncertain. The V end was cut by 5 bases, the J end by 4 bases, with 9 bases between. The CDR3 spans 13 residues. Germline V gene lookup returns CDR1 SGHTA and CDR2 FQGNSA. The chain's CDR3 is CASSPQWYNEQFF. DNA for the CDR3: TGTGCCAGCAGCCCTCAGTGGTACAATGAGCAGTTCTTC.

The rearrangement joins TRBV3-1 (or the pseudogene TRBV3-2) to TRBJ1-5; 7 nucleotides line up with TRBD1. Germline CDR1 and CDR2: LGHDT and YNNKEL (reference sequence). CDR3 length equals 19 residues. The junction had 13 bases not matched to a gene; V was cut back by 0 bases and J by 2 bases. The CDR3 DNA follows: TGTGCCAGCAGCCAAGACGAGGGGGCAAAAGAGCGCCGCAATCAGCCCCAGCATTTT. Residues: CASSQDEGAKERRNQPQHF.

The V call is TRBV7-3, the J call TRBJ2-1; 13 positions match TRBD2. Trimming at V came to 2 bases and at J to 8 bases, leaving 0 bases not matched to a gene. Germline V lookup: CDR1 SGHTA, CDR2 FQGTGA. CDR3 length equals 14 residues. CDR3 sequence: CASSLGLAGDEQFF. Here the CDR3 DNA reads TGTGCCAGCAGCTTAGGACTAGCGGGGGATGAGCAGTTCTTC.

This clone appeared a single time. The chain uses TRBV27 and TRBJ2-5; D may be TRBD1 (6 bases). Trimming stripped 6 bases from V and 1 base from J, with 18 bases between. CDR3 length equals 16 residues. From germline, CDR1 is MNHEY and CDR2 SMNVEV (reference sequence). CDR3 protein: CASRPDQGSLQETQYF. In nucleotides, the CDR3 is TGTGCCAGCAGACCCGACCAGGGGTCCCTCCAAGAGACCCAGTACTTC.

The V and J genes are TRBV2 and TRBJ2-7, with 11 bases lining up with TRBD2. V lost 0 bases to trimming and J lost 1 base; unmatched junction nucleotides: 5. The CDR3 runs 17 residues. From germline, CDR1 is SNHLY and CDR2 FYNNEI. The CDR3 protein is CASSEAPTSGGSYEQYF. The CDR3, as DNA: TGTGCCAGCAGTGAAGCGCCAACTAGCGGGGGATCCTACGAGCAGTACTTC.